Below, one T cell receptor beta chain is given with its context. Trimming left V 2 bases short and J 6 bases short, with 14 bases between. The V gene's germline CDR1 is MNHNS and CDR2 SASEGT. CDR3 length: 15 residues. Assay used: immunoSEQ multiplex PCR; TCRdb lists only in-frame clones, some missing. The repertoire holds approximately 320,000 clones, with about 88% as singletons. The sample originates from a study of blood T cell repertoires in COVID-19. The receptor's source is a man aged 55 to 70 who had recovered from COVID-19. The source material was PBMCs or T cells enriched from blood (not recorded which). The chain carries TRBV6-1 and TRBJ1-5; D perhaps matches TRBD1 (5 bases). In DNA, the CDR3 is TGTGCCAGCAGTGAAACAGGACGCGTTCGTCAGCCCCAGCATTTT. Amino acids: CASSETGRVRQPQHF.